The source of this T cell receptor beta chain is a study of blood T cell repertoires in COVID-19. Study-level information: T cells, B-cell-depleted T cells, or PBMCs provided the cDNA or gDNA that served as material.

The V and J ends lost 1 base and 4 bases respectively, with 19 bases between them. Per the germline V gene, CDR1 is MDHEN and CDR2 is SYDVKM. The CDR3 is made up of 17 amino acids. The method was immunoSEQ multiplex PCR; TCRdb's version includes in-frame clones alone and lacks a portion of them. The table has 200,000 to 300,000 clones, over 80% seen once; the top ten hold around 25%. This clonotype originated in a middle-aged man with acute or convalescent COVID-19. V gene TRBV28 combines with J gene TRBJ1-2, with D possibly matching TRBD1 (5 bases). The sample comprised peripheral blood. The chain's CDR3 is CASSLSSEQGKAYGYTF. The CDR3 nucleotides read TGTGCCAGCAGTTTATCTTCGGAGCAGGGCAAAGCCTATGGCTACACCTTC.